This TCR beta chain was retrieved from a study of T cell repertoires in cytomegalovirus infection (dated by TCRdb to about 2019). For context, the study as a whole: Peptide stimulations targeted recently identified HLA-C-restricted CMV epitopes, whose presentation resists viral immunomodulation, together with well-studied HLA-B-restricted epitopes. Donor HLA type was relevant to the analysis, because carriage of CMV infection together with the matching HLA type was indicated by public TCR beta signatures. Paper-wide results and their limitations: The ex vivo response was dominated by HLA-C-restricted CMV-specific TCR beta clonotypes, which also provided the single most frequent clonotype in two of eight donors. In both this cohort and an independent cohort of under 450 donors, the cumulative frequency of public TCR beta family members distinguished carriers of CMV infection plus the relevant HLA type.

Instrument on record: Illumina HiSeq 1500. The raw public reads went through TCRdb reprocessing: fastp at Q25, MiXCR clone calling, in-frame beta chains kept. Rows are unified per CDR3 protein, each entry keeping the most common DNA and genes. Present in this sample are 830,000 or so distinct CDR3 sequences, 32% of which were seen just once. The leading ten clones occupy 9.5% to 15% of the sample. Of note for this clonotype: Its antigen is unknown. Base qualities are not recorded, but no much larger clone differs from it by a single base.

What this sample's treatment or condition label stands for: in vitro stimulation with specific CMV peptide epitopes to enrich CMV-specific T cells. For CDR1 and CDR2, the germline V gene lists MDHEN and SYDVKM. Reading from cysteine to phenylalanine, the CDR3 counts 20 amino acids. Left in the record is the CDR3 DNA by itself, 60 bases read in frame from the first base. From V the trimming removes 2 bases and from J it removes 0 bases, while the gene matches leave 15 bases of the junction unaccounted for. The TCR comes from a human donor in good health (CMV status not recorded). Some clones in this sample may be carry-over from other donors' samples. The sequence joins TRBV28 to TRBJ2-2; 7 nucleotides in the junction match TRBD2. The source was cultured CD8+ T cells from PBMCs, collected from culture after CMV antigen stimulation. The DNA reads TGTGCCAGCAGTTTAGATTTAAGTCGGTCTAGCGGAACGAACACCGGGGAGCTGTTTTTT. Translated, this gives CASSLDLSRSSGTNTGELFF.